These 19 T cell receptor beta chains share one sample of origin, sequenced in a study of cytomegalovirus exposure and HLA in healthy donors. This PCR relied on a set of 60 Vbeta primers and 13 Jbeta primers. Measured with immunoSEQ multiplex PCR; TCRdb has only the in-frame clones, and not every one. The sample gives over 150,000 clones, 68% of which show up once; 2.5% to 3.5% is in the top ten. The sample comprised PBMCs. The receptors here all came from a woman aged 40 to 50 in good health and CMV-seropositive.

This clone was counted between two and nine times. For the CDR3, the DNA is TGTGCCAGCAGCCAAGAGGGGGCTGGGAGCAATCAGCCCCAGCATTTT. Protein product: CASSQEGAGSNQPQHF. The V gene is TRBV4-2, the J gene TRBJ1-5, with D maybe TRBD1 (6 bases). CDR1 is LGHNA and CDR2 is YNFKEQ in the germline V gene. This CDR3 has 16 residues. Trimming stripped 0 bases from V and 1 base from J, with 10 bases between.

The chain recombines TRBV6-5 with TRBJ2-7; TRBD1 matches 11 bases. V shed 5 bases, J shed 4 bases, and the junction held 7 bases outside the gene matches. CDR3 length: 15 residues. CDR1 is MNHEY and CDR2 is SVGAGI in the germline V gene. CDR3 residues: CASSARTGGEYEQYF. The CDR3 coding sequence is TGTGCCAGCAGTGCAAGGACAGGGGGCGAGTACGAGCAGTACTTC.

The chain has TRBV28 and TRBJ2-7; 10 nucleotides align to TRBD1. The junction had 6 bases not matched to a gene; V was cut back by 5 bases and J by 2 bases. This CDR3 has 15 amino acids. Germline V gene sequence: CDR1 MDHEN, CDR2 SYDVKM. The CDR3 loop is CASSGPGQGTYEQYF. CDR3 nucleotide sequence: TGTGCCAGCAGTGGACCGGGACAGGGGACCTACGAGCAGTACTTC. The complete variable domain, with remaining parts taken from reference TRBV28 and TRBJ2-7, reads DVKVTQSSRYLVKRTGEKVFLECVQDMDHENMFWYRQDPGLGLRLIYFSYDVKMKEKGDIPEGYSVSREKKERFSLILESASTNQTSMYLCASSGPGQGTYEQYFGPGTRLTVT.

This clone turned up a few times. V gene TRBV6-1 combines with J gene TRBJ2-3; TRBD1 is a possible D gene (5 bases). The CDR3 is 15 amino acids. Trimming removed 5 bases from V and 6 bases from J, with 18 bases in between. Germline assignment: CDR1 MNHNS and CDR2 SASEGT. The DNA of the CDR3 is TGTGCCAGCAGTTCCGCAGGGAAGCCCCTGGATACGCAGTATTTT. Its translation is CASSSAGKPLDTQYF.

This chain links TRBV5-5 with TRBJ2-7; a possible D gene is TRBD1 (5 bases). CDR1 is SGHKS, CDR2 YYEKEE, per germline (reference sequence). The CDR3 contains 15 residues. Trimming removed 0 bases at V and 0 bases at J, with 10 bases between. The CDR3 sequence is CASSLVGESSYEQYF. For the CDR3, the DNA is TGTGCCAGCAGCTTGGTAGGGGAAAGCTCCTACGAGCAGTACTTC.

The CDR3 DNA follows: TGTGCCAGCAGCCGCCGGGACAGGGGGTTAGCTTTCTTT. It specifies CASSRRDRGLAFF. The J gene is TRBJ1-1, the V gene TRBV25-1; 11 nucleotides match TRBD1. The CDR3 runs to 13 residues. V shed 6 bases, J shed 10 bases, and the junction held 7 bases outside the gene matches. Looked up from germline, CDR1 is MGHDK and CDR2 is SYGVNS.

The chain links TRBV5-5 to TRBJ2-3; 11 bases map to TRBD2. Germline values: CDR1 SGHKS, CDR2 YYEKEE (reference sequence). The CDR3 consists of 19 residues. V gave up 4 bases and J gave up 3 bases; unmatched junction bases: 16. CDR3 DNA sequence: TGTGCCAGCAGCCTGAGGAGTAGCGGGAGGGCCGCTTGGACAGATACGCAGTATTTT. It is translated as CASSLRSSGRAAWTDTQYF. Full variable domain (missing parts from reference TRBV5-5 and TRBJ2-3): DAGVTQSPTHLIKTRGQQVTLRCSPISGHKSVSWYQQVLGQGPQFIFQYYEKEERGRGNFPDRFSARQFPNYSSELNVNALLLGDSALYLCASSLRSSGRAAWTDTQYFGPGTRLTVL.

The chain carries TRBV5-6 and TRBJ2-3; possible D gene TRBD1, 5 bases. Germline lookup yields CDR1 SGHDT and CDR2 YYEEEE. V was shortened by 1 base and J by 4 bases, with 7 bases between the two germline ends. The CDR3 consists of 13 residues. CDR3 loop: CASSLPGPDTQYF. The CDR3 DNA reads as TGTGCCAGCAGCTTGCCAGGGCCAGATACGCAGTATTTT.

The genes are TRBV5-4 and TRBJ1-4, with TRBD1 identical over 9 bases. Trimming removed 2 bases from V and 6 bases from J; junction bases left unmatched: 2. Germline CDR1 SGHNT, CDR2 YYREEE (reference sequence). The CDR3 runs 14 residues. The CDR3 bases are TGTGCCAGCAGCTTACAGGGGGCGGATGAAAAACTGTTTTTT. It is translated as CASSLQGADEKLFF.

The J gene is TRBJ2-7, the V gene TRBV2; TRBD2 agrees at 10 bases. Germline lookup yields CDR1 SNHLY and CDR2 FYNNEI. The junction had 9 bases not matched to a gene; V was cut back by 6 bases and J by 4 bases. This CDR3 is 15 amino acids long. CDR3 DNA sequence: TGTGCCAGCAGCCCCTTAGGAGCGGGAGGGTACGAGCAGTACTTC. This sequence encodes CASSPLGAGGYEQYF.

This clone was observed a handful of times. The genes are TRBV19 and TRBJ2-7; tentative D call: TRBD2 (5 bases). Germline V lookup: CDR1 LNHDA, CDR2 SQIVND (reference sequence). The CDR3 length is 14 residues. Between the trimmed V and J ends, which lost 4 bases and 4 bases, there was a span of 14 bases. CDR3 in DNA: TGTGCCAGTAGTAGTAACGGGGTGAGTTACGAGCAGTACTTC. Translation: CASSSNGVSYEQYF.

The genes are TRBV7-3 and TRBJ2-3; 8 nucleotides agree with TRBD2. Per germline, CDR1 SGHTA and CDR2 FQGTGA. The CDR3 sequence is 15 residues long. The V segment lost 2 bases and the J segment 3 bases; nucleotides outside the gene matches: 4. CDR3 region: CASSLAGGQTDTQYF. The CDR3, as DNA: TGTGCCAGCAGCTTAGCGGGGGGTCAGACAGATACGCAGTATTTT.

This clone has a single count. The V gene is TRBV12-5, the J gene TRBJ1-4; 8 nucleotides agree with TRBD1. The CDR3 is 16 residues long. V lost 0 bases, J lost 7 bases, and 7 bases stayed unmatched. Germline V gene lookup returns CDR1 LGHNT and CDR2 FRNRAP. This chain's CDR3 is CASGLVLRDRLEKLFF. In DNA form, the CDR3 reads TGTGCTAGTGGTTTGGTATTAAGGGACAGGCTTGAAAAACTGTTTTTT. Using reference TRBV12-5 and TRBJ1-4 for the parts outside the CDR3, the full variable domain is DARVTQTPRHKVTEMGQEVTMRCQPILGHNTVFWYRQTMMQGLELLAYFRNRAPLDDSGMPKDRFSAEMPDATLATLKIQPSEPRDSAVYFCASGLVLRDRLEKLFFGSGTQLSVL.

With respect to this clone: Relative to the germline gene, one junction end is altered; a read error may explain this. The V call is TRBV5-1, the J call TRBJ1-2; no firm D call. This CDR3 comprises 14 residues. The germline CDR1 and CDR2 sequences are SGHRS and YFSETQ. CDR3 sequence: CASSLGWEGYGYPF. The CDR3 nucleotides read TGCGCCAGCAGCTTGGGCTGGGAGGGCTATGGCTACCCCTTC.

This clone was counted only a few times. This chain connects TRBV25-1 to TRBJ2-3, with D perhaps TRBD2 (5 bases). V gave up 3 bases and J gave up 2 bases, with 15 bases separating them. CDR1 is MGHDK and CDR2 is SYGVNS in the germline V gene. The CDR3 covers 16 residues. The CDR3 DNA sequence: TGTGCCAGCAGTGATAGGATCGGACTCCTCACAGATACGCAGTATTTT. Residues: CASSDRIGLLTDTQYF.

This chain uses TRBV5-1 with TRBJ2-5; TRBD1 aligns across 8 bases. Germline CDR1 SGHRS, CDR2 YFSETQ. The CDR3 extends over 14 amino acids. V dropped 3 bases and J dropped 3; count of bases not matched to a gene: 4. The CDR3 DNA reads TGCGCCAGCAGCTCAGGGACAGGTAAAGAGACCCAGTACTTC. It translates to CASSSGTGKETQYF.

This sequence joins TRBV7-2 and TRBJ1-1; maybe TRBD1 (6 bases). The CDR3 consists of 12 residues. Germline lookup yields CDR1 SGHTA and CDR2 FQGNSA. Between the trimmed V and J ends, which lost 5 bases and 4 bases, there was a span of 8 bases. The CDR3 here is CASSEQGTEAFF. Here the CDR3 DNA reads TGTGCCAGCAGCGAACAGGGCACTGAAGCTTTCTTT. Complete variable domain (other parts from reference TRBV7-2 and TRBJ1-1): GAGVSQSPSNKVTEKGKDVELRCDPISGHTALYWYRQSLGQGLEFLIYFQGNSAPDKSGLPSDRFSAERTGGSVSTLTIQRTQQEDSAVYLCASSEQGTEAFFGQGTRLTVV.

The V gene is TRBV27, the J gene TRBJ2-6; D is unclear. The CDR3 is 18 amino acids. The germline gives CDR1 MNHEY, CDR2 SMNVEV (reference sequence). The germline V and J ends were trimmed by 1 base and 2 bases, with 15 bases remaining between them. In DNA form, the CDR3 reads TGTGCCAGCAGTTTATATGGGCCTCCCTTTACTGGGGCCAACGTCCTGACTTTC. Translating it yields CASSLYGPPFTGANVLTF.

The chain carries TRBV11-2 and TRBJ2-3; 10 bases align to TRBD2. V lost 0 bases to trimming and J lost 6 bases; unmatched junction nucleotides: 9. CDR3 length equals 17 residues. The germline gives CDR1 SGHAT, CDR2 FQNNGV. This chain's CDR3 is CASSLDLAGDLGDTQYF. The CDR3 coding sequence is TGTGCCAGCAGCTTAGATCTAGCGGGAGACCTTGGGGATACGCAGTATTTT.